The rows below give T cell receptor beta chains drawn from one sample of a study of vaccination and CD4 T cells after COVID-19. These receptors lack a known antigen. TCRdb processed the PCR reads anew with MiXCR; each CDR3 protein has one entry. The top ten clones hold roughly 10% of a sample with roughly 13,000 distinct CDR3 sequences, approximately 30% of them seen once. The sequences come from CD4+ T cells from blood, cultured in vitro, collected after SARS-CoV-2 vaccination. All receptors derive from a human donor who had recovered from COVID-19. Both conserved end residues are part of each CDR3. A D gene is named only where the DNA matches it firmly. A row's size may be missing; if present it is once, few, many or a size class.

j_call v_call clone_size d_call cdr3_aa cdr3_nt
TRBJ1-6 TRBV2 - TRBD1 CASSEGDRGSPPHF TGTGCCAGCAGTGAAGGGGACAGAGGCTCACCCCCCCACTTT
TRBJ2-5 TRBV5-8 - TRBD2 CASSLGTSGKETQYF TGTGCCAGCAGCTTAGGGACTAGCGGGAAAGAGACCCAGTACTTC
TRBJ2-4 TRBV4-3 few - CASSQVLLTLKGAKNIQYF TGCGCCAGCAGCCAAGTTCTTCTGACCCTAAAGGGGGCCAAAAACATTCAGTACTTC
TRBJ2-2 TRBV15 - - CATSRGAGRDTGELFF TGTGCCACCAGTCGGGGTGCGGGGCGGGACACCGGGGAGCTGTTTTTT
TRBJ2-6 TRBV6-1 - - CASSQRGSGANVLTF TGTGCCAGCAGCCAACGAGGGTCTGGGGCCAACGTCCTGACTTTC
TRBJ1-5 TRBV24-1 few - CATSDSQIPYSNQPQHF TGTGCCACCAGTGATTCTCAGATTCCCTATAGCAATCAGCCCCAGCATTTT
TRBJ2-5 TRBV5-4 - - CASSPGGGRETQYF TGTGCCAGCAGCCCTGGAGGGGGGAGAGAGACCCAGTACTTC
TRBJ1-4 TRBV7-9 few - CASTRGQGREKLFF TGTGCCAGCACCCGAGGGCAGGGTAGGGAAAAACTGTTTTTT
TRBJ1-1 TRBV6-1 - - CASSAQGFHSTATEAFF TGTGCCAGCAGTGCGCAGGGGTTTCATTCGACGGCCACTGAAGCTTTCTTT
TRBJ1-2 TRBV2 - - CASSATGGVGGYTF TGTGCCAGCAGTGCGACAGGAGGGGTGGGTGGCTACACCTTC
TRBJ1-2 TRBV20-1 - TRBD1 CSADRATYGYTF TGCAGTGCCGACAGGGCTACCTATGGCTACACCTTC
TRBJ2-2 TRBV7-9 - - CASSDSGETAGELFF TGTGCCAGCAGCGATAGCGGCGAAACGGCCGGGGAGCTGTTTTTT
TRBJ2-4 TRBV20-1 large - CSAFVRMGGPDGRVQYF TGCAGTGCTTTCGTTCGAATGGGCGGGCCTGACGGAAGGGTTCAGTACTTC
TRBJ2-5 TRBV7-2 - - CASSLVKGLEETQYF TGTGCCAGCAGCTTAGTGAAGGGTCTGGAGGAGACCCAGTACTTC
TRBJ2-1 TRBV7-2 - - CASSLGPLRVHNEQFF TGTGCCAGCAGCTTAGGGCCCCTTCGAGTACACAATGAGCAGTTCTTC
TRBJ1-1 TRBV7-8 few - CASSLRPQRNTEAFF TGTGCCAGCAGCTTAAGACCCCAACGAAACACTGAAGCTTTCTTT
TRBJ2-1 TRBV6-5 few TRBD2 CASSLGLAGANNEQFF TGTGCCAGCAGTTTGGGACTAGCGGGAGCAAACAATGAGCAGTTCTTC
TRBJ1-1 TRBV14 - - CASSQGQNTEAFF TGTGCCAGCAGCCAAGGACAGAACACTGAAGCTTTCTTT
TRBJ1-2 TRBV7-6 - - CASSLVSGGRSYGYTF TGTGCCAGCAGCTTAGTCTCCGGGGGCCGGAGCTATGGCTACACCTTC
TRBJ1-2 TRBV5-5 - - CASSQDRSSLNYGYTF TGTGCCAGCAGTCAGGACCGCAGTTCCCTTAACTATGGCTACACCTTC
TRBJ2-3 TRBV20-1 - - CSAQRTLQGTDTQYF TGCAGTGCCCAACGGACTCTACAGGGCACAGATACGCAGTATTTT
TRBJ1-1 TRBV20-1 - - CSARDSAARTEAFF TGCAGTGCTAGAGATTCGGCGGCCCGCACTGAAGCTTTCTTT
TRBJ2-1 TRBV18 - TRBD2 CASAQASGTINEQFF TGTGCCAGCGCCCAGGCTAGCGGGACGATCAATGAGCAGTTCTTC
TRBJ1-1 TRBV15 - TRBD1 CATSSLQGAWITEAFF TGTGCCACCAGCAGCTTACAGGGGGCTTGGATCACTGAAGCTTTCTTT
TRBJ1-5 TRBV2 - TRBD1 CASSKDRGLGQPQHF TGTGCCAGCAGTAAGGACAGGGGGCTGGGTCAGCCCCAGCATTTT
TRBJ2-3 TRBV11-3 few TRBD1 CASSPGQGTALDTQYF TGTGCCAGCAGCCCCGGACAAGGGACAGCTTTAGATACGCAGTATTTT
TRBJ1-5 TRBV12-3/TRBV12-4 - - CASSSFYQPQHF TGTGCCAGCAGTTCATTTTATCAGCCCCAGCATTTT
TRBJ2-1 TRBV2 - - CASSGDRYNEQFF TGTGCCAGCAGTGGAGACAGATACAATGAGCAGTTCTTC
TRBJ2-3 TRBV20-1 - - CSAQTGTRKYF TGCAGTGCCCAGACCGGGACACGAAAGTATTTT
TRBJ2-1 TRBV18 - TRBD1 CASSLDRGRGNNEQFF TGTGCCAGCTCATTAGACAGGGGGCGAGGGAACAATGAGCAGTTCTTC
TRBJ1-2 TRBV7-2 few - CASSLVGGGYTF TGTGCCAGCAGCTTAGTGGGGGGTGGCTACACCTTC
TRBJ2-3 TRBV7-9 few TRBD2 CASSKTGTSVSDTQYF TGTGCCAGCAGCAAAACCGGGACTAGCGTCTCAGATACGCAGTATTTT
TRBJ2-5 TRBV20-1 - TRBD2 CSARVGSGRGETQYF TGCAGTGCTAGAGTGGGTAGCGGGAGAGGGGAGACCCAGTACTTC
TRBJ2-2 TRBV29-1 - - CSVLLRRANTGELFF TGCAGCGTTCTTTTAAGGCGGGCGAACACCGGGGAGCTGTTTTTT
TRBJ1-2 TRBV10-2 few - CASSPLGVGYGYTF TGCGCCAGCAGTCCGCTGGGTGTAGGGTATGGCTACACCTTC
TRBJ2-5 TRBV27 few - CASSLPGHQETQYF TGTGCCAGCAGTCTACCGGGCCACCAAGAGACCCAGTACTTC
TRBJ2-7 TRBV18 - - CASSPTQTRGEQYF TGTGCCAGCTCACCGACCCAAACTAGAGGCGAGCAGTACTTC
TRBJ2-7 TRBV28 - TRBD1 CASRQGGDYEQYF TGTGCCAGTAGACAGGGGGGAGATTACGAGCAGTACTTC
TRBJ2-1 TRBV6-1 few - CASGAVEQFF TGTGCCAGCGGGGCCGTTGAGCAGTTCTTC
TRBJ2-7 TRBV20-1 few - CSAPRDLTYEQYF TGCAGTGCTCCCAGGGACTTAACCTACGAGCAGTACTTC
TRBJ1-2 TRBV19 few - CASSIVWGNGYTF TGTGCCAGTAGTATCGTTTGGGGAAACGGCTACACCTTC
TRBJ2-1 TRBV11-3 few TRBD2 CASTSGRGEQFF TGTGCCAGCACTAGCGGGAGAGGTGAGCAGTTCTTC
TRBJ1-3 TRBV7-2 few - CASTLGVVPDTIYF TGTGCCAGCACGCTTGGGGTCGTCCCCGACACCATATATTTT
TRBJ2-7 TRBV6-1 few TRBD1 CASSPPGQASYEQYF TGTGCCAGCTCGCCTCCAGGACAGGCCTCCTACGAGCAGTACTTC
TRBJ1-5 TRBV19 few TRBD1 CASRRGDRGDFQPQHF TGTGCCAGTAGGAGGGGGGACAGGGGGGATTTTCAGCCCCAGCATTTT
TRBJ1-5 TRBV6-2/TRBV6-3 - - CASTKSMVRDHQPQHF TGTGCCAGCACCAAATCGATGGTCAGGGATCACCAGCCCCAGCATTTT
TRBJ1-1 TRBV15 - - CATSRGKENTEAFF TGTGCCACCAGCAGAGGGAAGGAAAACACTGAAGCTTTCTTT
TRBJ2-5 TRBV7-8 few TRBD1 CASSPDRIFLKTQYF TGTGCCAGCAGCCCGGACAGGATTTTTTTAAAGACCCAGTACTTC
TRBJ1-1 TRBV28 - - CASSLRDTEAFF TGTGCCAGCAGTTTACGGGACACTGAAGCTTTCTTT
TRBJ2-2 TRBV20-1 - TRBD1 CSARDRTGFSTGELFF TGCAGTGCTAGAGATCGGACAGGGTTTTCAACCGGGGAGCTGTTTTTT